The entry below describes one T cell receptor beta chain. TCRdb's table, derived via immunoSEQ multiplex PCR, lists solely in-frame clones and lacks some. The profile shows about 160,000 clones, 87% of them singletons. The CDR3 totals 18 residues. Germline assignment: CDR1 ENHRY and CDR2 SYGVKD. V dropped 9 bases and J dropped 0; count of bases not matched to a gene: 10. The data were obtained in a study of blood T cell repertoires in COVID-19. V usage is TRBV10-3 and J usage is TRBJ2-5; TRBD2 agrees at 16 bases. This sequence was found in a woman aged 70-85 years with COVID-19, enrolled during active disease. Sequencing used peripheral blood. The CDR3 sequence: CAISQGLAGGLYQETQYF. CDR3 bases: TGTGCCATATCTCAGGGACTAGCGGGGGGGCTGTACCAAGAGACCCAGTACTTC.